A single sample is the source of the 22 T cell receptor beta chains below, sequenced in a study of shared clonotypes between healthy human individuals. Sequencing was performed with immunoSEQ multiplex PCR; in TCRdb, only in-frame clones are kept and a portion is missing. The data contain millions of clones, approximately 94% of them singletons. Sequenced sample: naive CD4+ T cells sorted from blood. As to subset: CD45RA+ positively selected. Receptors originate from a man aged 18 to 30 in good health.

The chain links TRBV5-5 to TRBJ1-6; no reliable D call. The CDR3 totals 19 residues. V lost 5 bases to trimming and J lost 1 base, with 22 bases between them. Germline V gene data show CDR1 as SGHKS and CDR2 as YYEKEE (reference sequence). The CDR3: CASSRQVLPNGSYNSPLHF. The CDR3 bases are TGTGCCAGCAGTCGCCAGGTCCTCCCCAATGGTTCCTATAATTCACCCCTCCACTTT.

The rearrangement joins TRBV5-1 to TRBJ2-3, with 10 bases lining up with TRBD1. CDR3 length: 18 residues. Unmatched junction bases numbered 15, after V lost 5 bases and J lost 3 bases. From germline, CDR1 is SGHRS and CDR2 YFSETQ. The CDR3 nucleotides read TGCGCCAGCAGTCTGCCGAACGACAGGGGGCTCGGGACAGATACGCAGTATTTT. It encodes CASSLPNDRGLGTDTQYF.

The chain recombines TRBV6-1 with TRBJ2-3, with D maybe TRBD2 (6 bases). The V end lost 3 bases, the J end lost 3 bases, and 13 bases lay between the germline ends. CDR3 size: 15 residues. The germline CDR1 and CDR2 sequences are MNHNS and SASEGT. The CDR3 sequence is CASSDYRGITDTQYF. CDR3 DNA: TGTGCCAGCAGTGATTACCGGGGGATAACAGATACGCAGTATTTT.

V is TRBV7-2 and J is TRBJ1-1, with D uncertain. CDR3 length equals 17 residues. Trimming took off 0 bases at V and 2 bases at J, with 16 bases between the two ends. Germline V lookup: CDR1 SGHTA, CDR2 FQGNSA. The CDR3, as DNA: TGTGCCAGCAGCTTAGCGCCAAGTCGGGTGGCCAACACTGAAGCTTTCTTT. The encoded protein is CASSLAPSRVANTEAFF.

The chain combines TRBV7-2 with TRBJ2-7; D not resolved. From germline, CDR1 is SGHTA and CDR2 FQGNSA. This CDR3 is 15 amino acids long. V lost 2 bases to trimming and J lost 0 bases, with 11 bases between them. CDR3 amino acids: CASSLNPTSSYEQYF. CDR3 coding DNA: TGTGCCAGCAGCTTAAACCCGACAAGCTCCTACGAGCAGTACTTC.

J is TRBJ1-6 and V is TRBV4-1, with D perhaps matching TRBD1 (6 bases). Deletions cut 4 bases from V and 6 bases from J, with 22 bases between. In germline, CDR1 is MGHRA, CDR2 YSYEKL. The CDR3 has 18 amino acids. This CDR3 is CASSLLGQAGASNSPLHF. DNA for the CDR3: TGCGCCAGCAGCCTGCTTGGGCAAGCAGGGGCAAGTAATTCACCCCTCCACTTT.

The V and J genes are TRBV19 and TRBJ2-3, with D perhaps matching TRBD2 (6 bases). The CDR3 has 15 amino acids. The V and J ends lost 5 bases and 5 bases respectively, with 17 bases between them. Germline values: CDR1 LNHDA, CDR2 SQIVND (reference sequence). Here the CDR3 reads CASSVSGLPGDTQYF. CDR3 bases: TGTGCCAGTAGTGTCTCGGGACTCCCAGGAGATACGCAGTATTTT. The entire variable domain, with the rest obtained from reference TRBV19 and TRBJ2-3, is as follows: DGGITQSPKYLFRKEGQNVTLSCEQNLNHDAMYWYRQDPGQGLRLIYYSQIVNDFQKGDIAEGYSVSREKKESFPLTVTSAQKNPTAFYLCASSVSGLPGDTQYFGPGTRLTVL.

The chain joins TRBV19 to TRBJ2-1, with a weak D call TRBD2 (6 bases). This CDR3 is built from 13 residues. Germline CDR1 is LNHDA and CDR2 is SQIVND (reference sequence). V was trimmed by 4 bases and J by 11 bases, leaving 15 bases between them. In DNA, the CDR3 is TGTGCCAGTAGTACCCGACTAGTCCCCCAGCAGTTCTTC. Amino acid sequence: CASSTRLVPQQFF.

As concerns this clone: The same CDR3 can be traced to other DNA sequences in this sample. The chain employs TRBV5-1 and TRBJ2-2; a weak D match, TRBD1 (5 bases). Between the trimmed V and J ends, which lost 2 bases and 0 bases, there was a span of 8 bases. The CDR3 length is 15 residues. Germline values: CDR1 SGHRS, CDR2 YFSETQ. The CDR3 here is CASSLRGANTGELFF. Here the CDR3 DNA reads TGCGCCAGCAGCTTAAGGGGCGCGAACACCGGGGAGCTGTTTTTT.

In DNA, the CDR3 is TGTGCCAGCAGTGAAAGGTTAGGAGCGGGGGGCCGGCGAGGCACAGATACGCAGTATTTT. Translation gives CASSERLGAGGRRGTDTQYF. The rearrangement links TRBV6-1 to TRBJ2-3, with TRBD2 matching 9 bases. Germline trimming cut 2 bases from V and 1 base from J; bases unmatched to any gene: 16. CDR1 MNHNS and CDR2 SASEGT come from the germline V gene. The CDR3 extends over 20 amino acids.

About this clone: The sample holds other DNA sequences that translate to the same CDR3. The chain combines TRBV7-9 with TRBJ2-3; D gene uncertain. The V and J ends lost 2 bases and 2 bases respectively, with 5 bases between them. Germline loops: CDR1 SEHNR, CDR2 FQNEAQ (reference sequence). CDR3 length: 13 amino acids. For the CDR3, the DNA is TGTGCCAGCAGCTTACTCTCCACAGATACGCAGTATTTT. Translating it yields CASSLLSTDTQYF.

The rearrangement uses TRBV25-1 and TRBJ1-1; the D gene is possibly TRBD1 (6 bases). CDR1 and CDR2 from the germline V gene are MGHDK and SYGVNS. The V end lost 6 bases, the J end lost 6 bases, and 17 bases lay between the germline ends. The CDR3 runs to 14 residues. CDR3: CASRRNGGGAEAFF. CDR3 DNA sequence: TGTGCCAGCAGACGAAATGGCGGGGGCGCTGAAGCTTTCTTT.

The gene calls are TRBV2 and TRBJ2-7, with 8 bases fitting TRBD1. Germline values: CDR1 SNHLY, CDR2 FYNNEI. V lost 7 bases and J lost 6; bases outside the gene matches: 20. The CDR3 spans 17 residues. Here the CDR3 reads CASMGVQGVSRRLEQYF. Here the CDR3 DNA reads TGTGCCAGCATGGGGGTACAGGGGGTCTCCCGTCGTCTCGAGCAGTACTTC.

Details on this clone: Different DNA sequences within this sample yield the same CDR3. J is TRBJ2-7 and V is TRBV6-1, with D unclear. Trimming left V 3 bases short and J 3 bases short, with 3 bases between. This CDR3 is built from 11 residues. The germline gives CDR1 MNHNS, CDR2 SASEGT. CDR3 nucleotide sequence: TGTGCCAGCAGTGAGAACTACGAGCAGTACTTC. It encodes CASSENYEQYF.

The chain joins TRBV28 to TRBJ1-5; D remains unclear. V lost 7 bases to trimming and J lost 5 bases, with 18 bases between them. This CDR3 is 15 amino acids long. Germline V gene lookup returns CDR1 MDHEN and CDR2 SYDVKM. This CDR3 reads CASTLEGLRHQPQHF. As DNA, the CDR3 is TGTGCCAGCACCCTGGAAGGGTTGAGGCATCAGCCCCAGCATTTT.

The chain joins TRBV19 to TRBJ1-5; TRBD1 might be the D (5 bases). The length of the CDR3 is 13 residues. V was clipped by 10 bases and J by 0 bases, with 10 bases between them. CDR1 is LNHDA and CDR2 is SQIVND in the germline V gene (reference sequence). DNA of the CDR3: TGTGCCACAAGACAGATTAGCAATCAGCCCCAGCATTTT. Encoded protein: CATRQISNQPQHF.

V and J are TRBV6-1 and TRBJ1-1; TRBD1 might be the D (6 bases). Germline V lookup: CDR1 MNHNS, CDR2 SASEGT. Trimming cost V 1 base and J 6 bases, with 12 bases left between them. The CDR3 consists of 14 residues. The chain's CDR3 is CASSEGGGLAEAFF. As DNA, the CDR3 is TGTGCCAGCAGTGAAGGGGGGGGGCTGGCTGAAGCTTTCTTT.

As regards this clone: This sample also contains other DNA sequences that code for the same CDR3. This chain joins TRBV18 and TRBJ1-1; D is ambiguous. Trimming took 0 bases from V and 5 from J, leaving 10 bases between them. The CDR3 has 14 amino acids. Germline CDR1 reads KGHSH; CDR2 reads LQKENI. DNA for the CDR3: TGTGCCAGCTCACCACCGGGAAGAGGAACTGAAGCTTTCTTT. Translation: CASSPPGRGTEAFF. The full variable domain, in which reference TRBV18 and TRBJ1-1 provide the parts outside the CDR3, is NAGVMQNPRHLVRRRGQEARLRCSPMKGHSHVYWYRQLPEEGLKFMVYLQKENIIDESGMPKERFSAEFPKEGPSILRIQQVVRGDSAAYFCASSPPGRGTEAFFGQGTRLTVV.

As to this clone: Distinct nucleotide sequences in the sample also encode this CDR3. This rearrangement joins TRBV28 to TRBJ1-3; D remains ambiguous. Germline lookup yields CDR1 MDHEN and CDR2 SYDVKM. With 1 base removed from V and 0 bases from J, the gap between germline ends came to 7 bases. CDR3 length equals 15 residues. CDR3 region: CASSLSKNSGNTIYF. The CDR3 DNA reads TGTGCCAGCAGTTTATCTAAGAACTCTGGAAACACCATATATTTT.

Points on this clone: At the DNA level, this CDR3 is encoded by other sequences in the same sample as well. The V and J genes are TRBV11-3 and TRBJ2-2; D is unclear. Germline loops: CDR1 SGHNT, CDR2 YENEEA. Trimming took 3 bases from V and 5 from J, leaving 7 bases between them. The CDR3 covers 13 residues. In DNA form, the CDR3 reads TGTGCCAGCAGCTTGGACGGAACCGGGGAGCTGTTTTTT. This codes for CASSLDGTGELFF. Together with reference TRBV11-3 and TRBJ2-2, the CDR3 gives the full variable domain: EAGVVQSPRYKIIEKKQPVAFWCNPISGHNTLYWYLQNLGQGPELLIRYENEEAVDDSQLPKDRFSAERLKGVDSTLKIQPAELGDSAVYLCASSLDGTGELFFGEGSRLTVL.

The J gene is TRBJ2-7, the V gene TRBV6-6; 9 positions agree with TRBD2. The CDR3 is 16 residues long. V was pared by 4 bases and J by 5 bases, with 12 bases of the junction left unmatched. Germline V gene lookup returns CDR1 MNHNY and CDR2 SVGAGI (reference sequence). CDR3 in amino acids: CASSSPGRREGNEQYF. The CDR3 coding sequence is TGTGCCAGCAGTTCTCCAGGACGGCGGGAGGGTAACGAGCAGTACTTC.

This chain joins TRBV19 and TRBJ1-4, with D uncertain. The ends were cut back, 3 bases at V and 5 bases at J, with 10 bases in the middle. Germline-derived CDR1 and CDR2 are LNHDA and SQIVND (reference sequence). The CDR3 covers 14 residues. The CDR3 DNA is TGTGCCAGTAGTATGGGCAGGAAAAATGAAAAACTGTTTTTT. Translating gives CASSMGRKNEKLFF.